These 21 T cell receptor beta chains originate from one sample sequenced in a study of blood T cell repertoires in COVID-19. Sequencing was performed with immunoSEQ multiplex PCR; in TCRdb, only in-frame clones are kept and a portion is missing. The sample has about 15,000 clones; approximately 76% are singletons. Sequences were obtained from peripheral blood. Every receptor here comes from a man between 65 and 85 years old with active or convalescent COVID-19.

This chain joins TRBV28 and TRBJ1-5, with D maybe TRBD1 (6 bases). The germline V gene has CDR1 MDHEN and CDR2 SYDVKM. This CDR3 comprises 14 residues. The V end lost 6 bases, the J end lost 4 bases, and 13 bases lay between the germline ends. CDR3: CASRAGGRNQPQHF. CDR3 in DNA: TGTGCCAGCAGGGCGGGGGGCCGAAATCAGCCCCAGCATTTT.

In this sample, this clone turned up once. This chain uses TRBV5-1 with TRBJ1-1, with 9 bases lining up with TRBD1. Germline V gene data show CDR1 as SGHRS and CDR2 as YFSETQ. V was clipped by 9 bases and J by 3 bases; unmatched bases: 9. CDR3 length: 14 residues. This CDR3 reads CATSQGTGYTEAFF. CDR3 nucleotide sequence: TGCGCCACCTCCCAGGGGACAGGGTACACTGAAGCTTTCTTT. The full variable domain, completed using reference TRBV5-1 and TRBJ1-1, is KAGVTQTPRYLIKTRGQQVTLSCSPISGHRSVSWYQQTPGQGLQFLFEYFSETQRNKGNFPGRFSGRQFSNSRSEMNVSTLELGDSALYLCATSQGTGYTEAFFGQGTRLTVV.

This clone is a singleton in its sample. This sequence joins TRBV28 and TRBJ1-6; tentative D call: TRBD1 (6 bases). Looked up from germline, CDR1 is MDHEN and CDR2 is SYDVKM. The CDR3 spans 15 residues. Trimming removed 3 bases from V and 7 bases from J, with 13 bases in between. Written as DNA, the CDR3 is TGTGCCAGCAGTTTTCTCGACAGGCGGAATTCACCCCTCCACTTT. This encodes CASSFLDRRNSPLHF. The entire variable domain, with the rest obtained from reference TRBV28 and TRBJ1-6, is as follows: DVKVTQSSRYLVKRTGEKVFLECVQDMDHENMFWYRQDPGLGLRLIYFSYDVKMKEKGDIPEGYSVSREKKERFSLILESASTNQTSMYLCASSFLDRRNSPLHFGNGTRLTVT.

There are a few counts of this clone. The chain has TRBV28 and TRBJ2-7, with TRBD2 matching 9 bases. Per germline, CDR1 MDHEN and CDR2 SYDVKM. Trimming removed 6 bases from V and 0 bases from J; junction bases left unmatched: 6. CDR3 size: 15 residues. In DNA form, the CDR3 reads TGTGCCAGCAGGCGAGCGGGAGGTTCCTCCTACGAGCAGTACTTC. It codes for CASRRAGGSSYEQYF. The full variable domain, with the rest looked up from reference TRBV28 and TRBJ2-7, is DVKVTQSSRYLVKRTGEKVFLECVQDMDHENMFWYRQDPGLGLRLIYFSYDVKMKEKGDIPEGYSVSREKKERFSLILESASTNQTSMYLCASRRAGGSSYEQYFGPGTRLTVT.

V gene TRBV6-6 combines with J gene TRBJ2-7, with D possibly TRBD1 on 5 matching bases. CDR3 length: 16 residues. V shed 6 bases and J shed 6 bases, with 24 bases lying between them. CDR1 and CDR2 from the germline V gene are MNHNY and SVGAGI (reference sequence). CDR3 in amino acids: CASSTTATEYFAEQYF. CDR3 DNA: TGTGCCAGCAGCACTACCGCGACAGAATACTTCGCCGAGCAGTACTTC.

This chain joins TRBV30 and TRBJ2-4, with D possibly being TRBD2 (6 bases). This CDR3 has 17 residues. The ends were cut back, 4 bases at V and 3 bases at J, with 22 bases in the middle. Germline CDR1 and CDR2: GTSNPN and SVGIG (reference sequence). CDR3 DNA sequence: TGTGCCTGGAACCCTGCCGGGGGTACCAAAGGCAAAAACATTCAGTACTTC. This encodes CAWNPAGGTKGKNIQYF.

This sequence joins TRBV10-2 and TRBJ1-4; 9 positions agree with TRBD1. The V segment lost 8 bases and the J segment 7 bases; nucleotides outside the gene matches: 5. This CDR3 comprises 13 residues. Germline V gives CDR1 WSHSY, CDR2 SAAADI. The CDR3: CASADRGSEKLFF. The CDR3 coding sequence is TGCGCCAGCGCTGACAGGGGGAGTGAAAAACTGTTTTTT.

J is TRBJ2-2 and V is TRBV5-1; 8 nucleotides match TRBD1. Looked up from germline, CDR1 is SGHRS and CDR2 is YFSETQ. The CDR3 totals 18 residues. The V segment lost 0 bases and the J segment 6 bases; nucleotides outside the gene matches: 13. The CDR3 sequence: CASSLGAAGTGSSGELFF. The DNA for the CDR3 is TGCGCCAGCAGCTTGGGGGCCGCCGGGACAGGTTCGTCCGGGGAGCTGTTTTTT. The whole variable domain, filled in from reference TRBV5-1 and TRBJ2-2, reads KAGVTQTPRYLIKTRGQQVTLSCSPISGHRSVSWYQQTPGQGLQFLFEYFSETQRNKGNFPGRFSGRQFSNSRSEMNVSTLELGDSALYLCASSLGAAGTGSSGELFFGEGSRLTVL.

This sequence joins TRBV10-1 and TRBJ2-7, with 10 bases identical to TRBD1. The J segment lost 8 bases and the V segment lost 0 bases, leaving 1 base of the junction unmatched. Germline V CDR1 and CDR2: WNHNN, SYGVQD (reference sequence). The length of the CDR3 is 13 residues. The CDR3 DNA reads as TGCGCCAGCAGTGAGTCGGGACAGGGGAAGCAGTACTTC. Protein product: CASSESGQGKQYF.

J is TRBJ1-1 and V is TRBV5-1; D gene unclear. This CDR3 has 13 residues. Germline V gene lookup returns CDR1 SGHRS and CDR2 YFSETQ. The germline V and J ends were trimmed by 0 bases and 6 bases, with 9 bases remaining between them. The CDR3, as DNA: TGCGCCAGCAGCTTGGGGGCAGGCGCTGAAGCTTTCTTT. Protein sequence: CASSLGAGAEAFF. The entire variable domain, with the rest obtained from reference TRBV5-1 and TRBJ1-1, is as follows: KAGVTQTPRYLIKTRGQQVTLSCSPISGHRSVSWYQQTPGQGLQFLFEYFSETQRNKGNFPGRFSGRQFSNSRSEMNVSTLELGDSALYLCASSLGAGAEAFFGQGTRLTVV.

The chain combines TRBV9 with TRBJ2-3, with D unresolved. The CDR3 consists of 12 residues. Germline CDR1 SGDLS, CDR2 YYNGEE. V was trimmed by 4 bases and J by 0 bases, leaving 3 bases between them. The CDR3 DNA sequence: TGTGCCAGCAGCCTTAGCACAGATACGCAGTATTTT. It encodes CASSLSTDTQYF. Full variable domain (remainder filled in from reference TRBV9 and TRBJ2-3): DSGVTQTPKHLITATGQRVTLRCSPRSGDLSVYWYQQSLDQGLQFLIQYYNGEERAKGNILERFSAQQFPDLHSELNLSSLELGDSALYFCASSLSTDTQYFGPGTRLTVL.

V and J are TRBV7-9 and TRBJ2-5, with D perhaps matching TRBD1 (5 bases). There are 12 residues in the CDR3. Deletions cut 5 bases from V and 4 bases from J, with 8 bases between. The germline V gene has CDR1 SEHNR and CDR2 FQNEAQ (reference sequence). This CDR3 reads CASSPQGETQYF. The CDR3 DNA is TGTGCCAGCAGCCCCCAGGGAGAGACCCAGTACTTC.

The chain recombines TRBV9 with TRBJ2-3; 10 nucleotides line up with TRBD2. Germline assignment: CDR1 SGDLS and CDR2 YYNGEE. The CDR3 loop spans 16 amino acids. V was pared by 0 bases and J by 1 base, with 2 bases of the junction left unmatched. The CDR3 coding sequence is TGTGCCAGCAGCGTAGACAGCGGGGGGGGCACAGATACGCAGTATTTT. Its translation is CASSVDSGGGTDTQYF. Together with reference TRBV9 and TRBJ2-3, the CDR3 gives the full variable domain: DSGVTQTPKHLITATGQRVTLRCSPRSGDLSVYWYQQSLDQGLQFLIQYYNGEERAKGNILERFSAQQFPDLHSELNLSSLELGDSALYFCASSVDSGGGTDTQYFGPGTRLTVL.

The V call is TRBV24-1, the J call TRBJ2-1; TRBD1 matches 9 bases. The germline V gene has CDR1 KGHDR and CDR2 SFDVKD. This CDR3 spans 15 amino acids. V was pared by 2 bases and J by 7 bases, with 5 bases of the junction left unmatched. The CDR3 region is CATSDWGQGRNEQFF. The CDR3 DNA follows: TGTGCCACCAGTGATTGGGGACAGGGAAGGAATGAGCAGTTCTTC.

The chain uses TRBV6-2 or TRBV6-3 and TRBJ1-5; D not resolved. Between the trimmed V and J ends, which lost 0 bases and 6 bases, there was a span of 6 bases. The CDR3 sequence is 13 residues long. From germline, CDR1 is MNHEY and CDR2 SVGEGT. This CDR3 reads CASSYSYGQPQHF. As DNA, the CDR3 is TGTGCCAGCAGTTACTCGTACGGTCAGCCCCAGCATTTT.

V usage is TRBV10-1 and J usage is TRBJ1-4; D may be TRBD1 (6 bases). Germline CDR1 is WNHNN and CDR2 is SYGVQD (reference sequence). The CDR3 has 13 residues. V gave up 8 bases and J gave up 5 bases, with 12 bases separating them. The CDR3 nucleotides read TGCGCCAGCCAAAGACAGGAGAATGAAAAACTGTTTTTT. This translates into CASQRQENEKLFF.

The chain links TRBV11-2 to TRBJ2-7, with TRBD1 matching over 9 bases. There are 16 residues in the CDR3. Germline V gene sequence: CDR1 SGHAT, CDR2 FQNNGV. Trimming removed 5 bases from V and 3 bases from J; junction bases left unmatched: 11. This CDR3 reads CASSQGYGQGLYEQYF. The CDR3 DNA reads as TGTGCCAGCAGCCAGGGGTACGGACAGGGGCTCTACGAGCAGTACTTC. Full variable domain (outside the CDR3, taken from reference TRBV11-2 and TRBJ2-7): EAGVAQSPRYKIIEKRQSVAFWCNPISGHATLYWYQQILGQGPKLLIQFQNNGVVDDSQLPKDRFSAERLKGVDSTLKIQPAKLEDSAVYLCASSQGYGQGLYEQYFGPGTRLTVT.

This rearrangement joins TRBV9 to TRBJ2-7; D gene uncertain. The germline V gene has CDR1 SGDLS and CDR2 YYNGEE. The CDR3 sequence is 12 residues long. V lost 0 bases and J lost 3, with 4 bases in between. This chain's CDR3 is CASSVDGYEQYF. In DNA form, the CDR3 reads TGTGCCAGCAGCGTAGACGGCTACGAGCAGTACTTC.

The chain has TRBV7-8 and TRBJ2-7; tentative D call: TRBD1 (7 bases). The CDR3 contains 15 residues. V lost 5 bases and J 3 bases, leaving 17 bases between the germline ends. Germline V gene sequence: CDR1 SGHVS, CDR2 FQNEAQ. The CDR3: CASSRSRDSFYEQYF. The CDR3, as DNA: TGTGCCAGCAGCAGGTCGCGGGACAGCTTCTACGAGCAGTACTTC.

A single count supports this clone. This chain connects TRBV6-5 to TRBJ2-3; D is unresolved. The CDR3 runs to 15 residues. Germline V gives CDR1 MNHEY, CDR2 SVGAGI. V was shortened by 0 bases and J by 5 bases, with 12 bases between the two germline ends. The CDR3 DNA reads as TGTGCCAGCAGTTACTCGATAGGAGAAAAAGATACGCAGTATTTT. This translates into CASSYSIGEKDTQYF.

This clone appeared a single time. The chain couples TRBV5-1 to TRBJ2-7; 11 bases align to TRBD1. V lost 4 bases and J lost 6; bases outside the gene matches: 6. The germline V gene encodes CDR1 SGHRS and CDR2 YFSETQ. The CDR3 sequence is 14 residues long. CDR3 coding DNA: TGCGCCAGCAGCCGAGGACAGGGGGCAGCCGAGCAGTACTTC. Translating gives CASSRGQGAAEQYF. Full variable domain (outside the CDR3, taken from reference TRBV5-1 and TRBJ2-7): KAGVTQTPRYLIKTRGQQVTLSCSPISGHRSVSWYQQTPGQGLQFLFEYFSETQRNKGNFPGRFSGRQFSNSRSEMNVSTLELGDSALYLCASSRGQGAAEQYFGPGTRLTVT.